This T cell receptor (beta chain) stems from a study of T cell changes during pregnancy in multiple sclerosis. Trimming left V 2 bases short and J 0 bases short, with 11 bases between. In germline, CDR1 is MNHEY, CDR2 SVGAGI. The CDR3 loop spans 15 amino acids. Using immunoSEQ multiplex PCR, the repertoire was profiled, and TCRdb retains in-frame clones only, with some absent. This repertoire shows around 96,000 clones, roughly 91% found once; its top ten account for roughly 4%. The sample consisted of peripheral blood, taken in the first trimester of pregnancy. The TCR comes from a female donor with multiple sclerosis, enrolled in a pregnancy study. The chain carries TRBV6-5 and TRBJ2-7; D ambiguous. This chain's CDR3 is CASSYTYLRSYEQYF. The CDR3 DNA follows: TGTGCCAGCAGTTACACTTACCTGCGCTCCTACGAGCAGTACTTC.